The entry that follows covers one TCR beta chain sequence. The sample belongs to a study of blood T cell repertoires in COVID-19. This CDR3 spans 16 amino acids. CDR1 SGHDT and CDR2 YYEEEE come from the germline V gene. J was trimmed by 6 bases and V by 4 bases; bases with no gene match: 11. Participants were aged about 18 to 90 years from about 25 US areas. Profiled with immunoSEQ multiplex PCR; TCRdb holds only in-frame clones, not every one. The table includes about 320,000 clones, around nine tenths detected once. The TCR was taken from a man aged 60 to 69 who had recovered from COVID-19. The chain is built from TRBV5-6 and TRBJ1-4; 8 bases line up with TRBD1. Sequenced material: PBMCs or T cells enriched from blood (not recorded which). CDR3 in DNA: TGTGCCAGCAGCCCTGGATGGACAGGGTGGGATGAAAAACTGTTTTTT. Its protein product is CASSPGWTGWDEKLFF.